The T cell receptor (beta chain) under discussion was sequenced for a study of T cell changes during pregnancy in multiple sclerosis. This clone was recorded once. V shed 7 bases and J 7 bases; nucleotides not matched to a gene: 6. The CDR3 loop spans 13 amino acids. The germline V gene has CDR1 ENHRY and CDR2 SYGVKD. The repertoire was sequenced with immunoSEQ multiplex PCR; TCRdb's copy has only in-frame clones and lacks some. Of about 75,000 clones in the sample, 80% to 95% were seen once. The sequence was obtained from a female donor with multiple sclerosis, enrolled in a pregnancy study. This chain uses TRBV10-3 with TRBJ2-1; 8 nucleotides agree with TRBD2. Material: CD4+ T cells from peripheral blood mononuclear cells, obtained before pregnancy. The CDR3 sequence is CAITGGGTNEQFF. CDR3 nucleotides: TGTGCCATCACGGGGGGGGGCACAAATGAGCAGTTCTTC.